What follows are 28 T cell receptor beta chains derived from one specimen sequenced in a study of T-cell reconstitution after alpha-beta-depleted transplantation in children. Using unique molecular identifiers, the investigators prepared the TCRbeta library. Using its own MiXCR run on the PCR reads, TCRdb lists one record per CDR3 protein. The sample records about 400,000 distinct CDR3 sequences, about an eighth being singletons. The sample was PBMCs, taken from the stem cell graft. These receptors were collected from a human donor who donated a stem cell graft to a child with Fanconi anemia.

V gene TRBV5-1 combines with J gene TRBJ2-2; 7 bases are shared with TRBD1. The germline V gene encodes CDR1 SGHRS and CDR2 YFSETQ. The junction had 6 bases not matched to a gene; V was cut back by 2 bases and J by 5 bases. CDR3 length equals 15 residues. The CDR3 DNA sequence: TGCGCCAGCAGCTTCGACAGGGTCGGGACCGGGGAGCTGTTTTTT. Amino acids: CASSFDRVGTGELFF. The whole variable domain, remainder taken from reference TRBV5-1 and TRBJ2-2, is KAGVTQTPRYLIKTRGQQVTLSCSPISGHRSVSWYQQTPGQGLQFLFEYFSETQRNKGNFPGRFSGRQFSNSRSEMNVSTLELGDSALYLCASSFDRVGTGELFFGEGSRLTVL.

This clonotype was picked up many times. At one boundary the junction diverges from the germline segment, which might be a read error. This sequence joins TRBV5-1 and TRBJ1-1; tentatively, D is TRBD1 (5 bases). Germline-derived CDR1 and CDR2 are SGHRS and YFSETQ. This CDR3 is built from 14 residues. CDR3 in DNA: TGTGCCAGCAGCTTTTCGGGGGGGAACACTGAAGCTTTCTTT. It codes for CASSFSGGNTEAFF.

The J gene is TRBJ1-1, the V gene TRBV29-1; tentatively, D is TRBD1 (5 bases). CDR3 length equals 16 residues. The V end was cut by 7 bases, the J end by 1 base, with 22 bases between. The germline gives CDR1 SQVTM, CDR2 ANQGSEA. CDR3 protein: CSAAGPIDTPNTEAFF. In DNA form, the CDR3 reads TGCAGCGCTGCGGGGCCAATCGACACCCCGAACACTGAAGCTTTCTTT. The variable domain in full, completed from reference TRBV29-1 and TRBJ1-1, reads SAVISQKPSRDICQRGTSLTIQCQVDSQVTMMFWYRQQPGQSLTLIATANQGSEATYESGFVIDKFPISRPNLTFSTLTVSNMSPEDSSIYLCSAAGPIDTPNTEAFFGQGTRLTVV.

This clonotype was seen at least ten times. V and J are TRBV20-1 and TRBJ2-5; D is unresolved. CDR1 and CDR2 (germline): DFQATT, SNEGSKA (reference sequence). CDR3 size: 13 residues. Trimming pared 4 bases from V and 4 bases from J, leaving 13 bases between. The CDR3 sequence: CSAIKDVRETQYF. CDR3 in DNA: TGCAGTGCTATCAAGGATGTAAGAGAGACCCAGTACTTC.

The J gene is TRBJ2-7, the V gene TRBV27; 7 bases are a match to TRBD1. The CDR3 is made up of 17 amino acids. CDR1 is MNHEY and CDR2 is SMNVEV in the germline V gene (reference sequence). Unmatched junction bases numbered 20, after V lost 7 bases and J lost 5 bases. In DNA, the CDR3 is TGTGCCAGCACTTTCAACCCATCGGGGACAGCGGCCGACGAGCAGTACTTC. Translation gives CASTFNPSGTAADEQYF.

The rearrangement uses TRBV4-3 and TRBJ2-1; D uncertain. Deletions cut 3 bases from V and 1 base from J, with 10 bases between. In germline, CDR1 is LGHNA, CDR2 YSLEER. The CDR3 totals 15 residues. In DNA form, the CDR3 reads TGCGCCAGCAGCCAGGCTGTCGGGTCCTACAATGAGCAGTTCTTC. Amino acids: CASSQAVGSYNEQFF.

The chain employs TRBV10-3 and TRBJ2-7; 9 bases align to TRBD1. Germline V gene data show CDR1 as ENHRY and CDR2 as SYGVKD. With V trimmed by 4 bases and J by 2 bases, 3 bases remained unmatched. The CDR3 runs to 14 residues. The CDR3 sequence is CAISGTGATYEQYF. CDR3 nucleotides: TGTGCCATCAGTGGGACAGGGGCCACCTACGAGCAGTACTTC.

This clonotype was counted ten times or more. The chain combines TRBV12-3 or TRBV12-4 with TRBJ2-2; the match to TRBD2 covers 7 bases. The CDR3 is made up of 17 amino acids. V was pared by 6 bases and J by 6 bases, with 16 bases of the junction left unmatched. The CDR3 nucleotides read TGTGCCAGCAGCCAGACTAAGACTAGCACCATCGCCGGGGAGCTGTTTTTT. This gives the protein CASSQTKTSTIAGELFF.

This clonotype has a count of ten or more. V is TRBV3-1 and J is TRBJ1-1; D unresolved. With 2 bases removed from V and 4 bases from J, the gap between germline ends came to 11 bases. This CDR3 comprises 14 residues. Germline CDR1 reads LGHDT; CDR2 reads YNNKEL (reference sequence). Here the CDR3 reads CASSQFNGGTEAFF. The CDR3 bases are TGTGCCAGCAGCCAATTTAATGGAGGCACTGAAGCTTTCTTT.

The rearrangement joins TRBV2 to TRBJ2-7; 13 positions match TRBD2. The V gene's germline CDR1 is SNHLY and CDR2 FYNNEI. V dropped 6 bases and J dropped 5; count of bases not matched to a gene: 10. The CDR3 runs 16 residues. The CDR3 reads CASRAGTSGKEHEQYF. The DNA of the CDR3 is TGTGCCAGCAGAGCAGGGACTAGCGGGAAGGAGCACGAGCAGTACTTC.

This clonotype appeared many times. In nucleotides, the CDR3 is TGCGCCAGCAGCCTGGACGCGGCGAACACCGGGGAGCTGTTTTTT. This translates into CASSLDAANTGELFF. The rearrangement uses TRBV5-1 and TRBJ2-2; the D is unclear. The CDR3 sequence is 15 residues long. Looked up from germline, CDR1 is SGHRS and CDR2 is YFSETQ. V was cut by 4 bases and J by 0 bases, with 10 bases left in between.

The chain has TRBV19 and TRBJ1-1; 8 bases agree with TRBD1. The V gene end was trimmed by 4 bases and the J gene end by 5 bases; junction bases not matched to a gene: 12. This CDR3 comprises 16 residues. Germline CDR1 reads LNHDA; CDR2 reads SQIVND (reference sequence). The CDR3 spells CASSTPRTGKDTEAFF. The CDR3 nucleotides are TGTGCCAGTAGTACCCCCCGGACAGGGAAGGATACTGAAGCTTTCTTT. Based on the CDR3 plus reference TRBV19 and TRBJ1-1, the full variable domain is DGGITQSPKYLFRKEGQNVTLSCEQNLNHDAMYWYRQDPGQGLRLIYYSQIVNDFQKGDIAEGYSVSREKKESFPLTVTSAQKNPTAFYLCASSTPRTGKDTEAFFGQGTRLTVV.

This clonotype was counted ten times or more. The rearrangement links TRBV11-1 to TRBJ2-7; 10 nucleotides match TRBD2. Germline CDR1 and CDR2: SGHAT and FQDESV (reference sequence). The J segment lost 0 bases and the V segment lost 3 bases, leaving 17 bases of the junction unmatched. This CDR3 is 20 amino acids long. CDR3 sequence (DNA): TGTGCCAGCAGCTTGAGAAGCCCCCCCTTAGCGGGGGGAAGCTCCTACGAGCAGTACGTC. Encoded protein: CASSLRSPPLAGGSSYEQYV.

This clonotype was seen at least ten times. For the CDR3, the DNA is TGTGCCAGCGGAAACAGCGTCTCCTACGAGCAGTACTTC. Translated: CASGNSVSYEQYF. The V gene is TRBV12-3 or TRBV12-4, the J gene TRBJ2-7; no reliable D call. V was trimmed by 8 bases and J by 0 bases, leaving 11 bases between them. The CDR3 is 13 amino acids.

V gene TRBV6-2 or TRBV6-3 combines with J gene TRBJ2-3; D not certain. The germline CDR1 and CDR2 sequences are MNHEY and SVGEGT. Trimming removed 2 bases from V and 9 bases from J, with 9 bases in between. This CDR3 comprises 12 residues. DNA of the CDR3: TGTGCCAGCAGTTACACCGAAGGGACGCAGTATTTT. Translated: CASSYTEGTQYF.

This clonotype appeared a few times. The chain employs TRBV7-2 and TRBJ1-1; D call uncertain. V gave up 4 bases and J gave up 4 bases, with 10 bases separating them. Germline values: CDR1 SGHTA, CDR2 FQGNSA. The CDR3 has 13 amino acids. For the CDR3, the DNA is TGTGCCAGCAGCTCTGCCCCGGGCACTGAAGCTTTCTTT. Translated: CASSSAPGTEAFF.

The rearrangement uses TRBV24-1 and TRBJ2-3, with D possibly matching TRBD1 (5 bases). The V gene lost 3 bases and the J gene lost 0 bases, with 9 bases spanning the gap. This CDR3 has 15 residues. Germline V gene data show CDR1 as KGHDR and CDR2 as SFDVKD. As DNA, the CDR3 is TGTGCCACCAGTGATCCCAGGGTCAGCACAGATACGCAGTATTTT. Translation: CATSDPRVSTDTQYF.

This clonotype was recorded many times. This chain links TRBV29-1 with TRBJ2-1; D gene ambiguous. The CDR3 consists of 14 residues. Trimming took 5 bases from V and 7 from J, leaving 18 bases between them. Germline CDR1 and CDR2: SQVTM and ANQGSEA. Here the CDR3 DNA reads TGCAGCGTTCCCAAGCTGGCCGATGGGAATGAGCAGTTCTTC. It specifies CSVPKLADGNEQFF.

V is TRBV4-3 and J is TRBJ1-2; the match to TRBD1 covers 9 bases. CDR3 length equals 16 residues. V lost 0 bases and J lost 5; bases outside the gene matches: 7. From germline, CDR1 is LGHNA and CDR2 YSLEER. The CDR3 DNA reads TGCGCCAGCAGCCAAGACCGGGACAGGGTTATGTATGGCTACACCTTC. This translates into CASSQDRDRVMYGYTF.

The table lists this clonotype with a few counts. The rearrangement uses TRBV6-5 and TRBJ1-3; TRBD1 matches 9 bases. CDR1 is MNHEY and CDR2 is SVGAGI in the germline V gene. The CDR3 extends over 16 amino acids. V shed 0 bases, J shed 3 bases, and the junction held 3 bases outside the gene matches. The CDR3 sequence is CASSYSGQGFGNTIYF. As DNA, the CDR3 is TGTGCCAGCAGTTACTCGGGACAGGGCTTTGGAAACACCATATATTTT.

The CDR3 sequence is CASSERTAYGYTF. CDR3 coding DNA: TGTGCCAGCAGTGAAAGGACGGCCTATGGCTACACCTTC. The rearrangement uses TRBV25-1 and TRBJ1-2, with unresolved D. Trimming stripped 2 bases from V and 4 bases from J, with 8 bases between. CDR1 and CDR2 (germline): MGHDK, SYGVNS. The CDR3 loop spans 13 amino acids.

This clonotype came up many times. This chain uses TRBV5-1 with TRBJ2-1; possible D gene TRBD2, 6 bases. Germline V gene lookup returns CDR1 SGHRS and CDR2 YFSETQ. CDR3 length: 15 residues. With 4 bases removed from V and 0 bases from J, the gap between germline ends came to 11 bases. The CDR3 bases are TGCGCCAGCAGCATGGGGGGAAACTCCTACAATGAGCAGTTCTTC. Amino acid sequence: CASSMGGNSYNEQFF. The full variable domain, in which reference TRBV5-1 and TRBJ2-1 provide the parts outside the CDR3, is KAGVTQTPRYLIKTRGQQVTLSCSPISGHRSVSWYQQTPGQGLQFLFEYFSETQRNKGNFPGRFSGRQFSNSRSEMNVSTLELGDSALYLCASSMGGNSYNEQFFGPGTRLTVL.

Ten or more counts support this clonotype. The V gene is TRBV5-1, the J gene TRBJ2-1; the D gene is possibly TRBD2 (6 bases). Germline CDR1 is SGHRS and CDR2 is YFSETQ. The CDR3 sequence is 14 residues long. V was pared by 1 base and J by 9 bases, with 14 bases between. The CDR3 sequence is CASSLNRPRGEQFF. DNA of the CDR3: TGCGCCAGCAGCTTGAACAGGCCGCGGGGTGAGCAGTTCTTC.

The chain uses TRBV12-3 or TRBV12-4 and TRBJ2-4, with no clear D. The CDR3 covers 14 residues. The V gene lost 3 bases and the J gene lost 7 bases, with 13 bases spanning the gap. As DNA, the CDR3 is TGTGCCAGCAGTTTGTTGCTCGAATGGAACATTCAGTACTTC. Translating gives CASSLLLEWNIQYF.

The V and J genes are TRBV7-2 and TRBJ2-7; tentative D call: TRBD1 (5 bases). Trimming shortened V by 2 bases and J by 6 bases, and 20 bases separated the two germline ends. Per germline, CDR1 SGHTA and CDR2 FQGNSA. This CDR3 is built from 16 residues. CDR3 region: CASSLNLGHRRSEQYF. The CDR3 DNA sequence: TGTGCCAGCAGCTTAAATCTCGGACACCGACGAAGCGAGCAGTACTTC.

This clonotype came up many times. The rearrangement links TRBV5-1 to TRBJ2-1; 12 positions agree with TRBD2. J gave up 7 bases and V 4 bases, and 12 bases lay outside the gene matches. This CDR3 spans 17 amino acids. Germline loops: CDR1 SGHRS, CDR2 YFSETQ. The CDR3 bases are TGCGCCAGCAGCCTTGTTCTAGCGGGGGGGCCGAGGAATGAGCAGTTCTTC. This translates into CASSLVLAGGPRNEQFF.

This sequence joins TRBV7-6 and TRBJ2-5; D not certain. CDR1 and CDR2 from the germline V gene are SGHVS and FNYEAQ. V lost 5 bases and J lost 0, with 13 bases in between. The CDR3 is 15 amino acids. Here the CDR3 reads CASSHKDQYQETQYF. The CDR3 DNA reads TGTGCCAGCAGCCACAAGGACCAGTACCAAGAGACCCAGTACTTC.

This clonotype showed up just a few times. The chain uses TRBV7-2 and TRBJ1-5, with D unresolved. Germline V gene data show CDR1 as SGHTA and CDR2 as FQGNSA. CDR3 size: 12 residues. Trimming cost V 5 bases and J 6 bases, with 8 bases left between them. The CDR3 bases are TGTGCCAGCAGCATGAACGGTCAGCCCCAGCATTTT. Translation: CASSMNGQPQHF. The entire variable domain, with the rest obtained from reference TRBV7-2 and TRBJ1-5, is as follows: GAGVSQSPSNKVTEKGKDVELRCDPISGHTALYWYRQSLGQGLEFLIYFQGNSAPDKSGLPSDRFSAERTGGSVSTLTIQRTQQEDSAVYLCASSMNGQPQHFGDGTRLSIL.